This TCR beta chain stems from a study of CD8+CD57+ T cells in acquired aplastic anemia. The template used for profiling TCR beta VDJ and CDR3 was genomic DNA. One entry per CDR3 protein, called by TCRdb with MiXCR from the reads. The sample consists of hundreds of thousands of distinct CDR3 sequences, just under 70% of them appearing once. This clonotype was seen only a few times. This receptor was identified in a human donor in good health, serving as a control. Sequencing used sorted CD4+, CD8+, or CD8+CD57+ T cells (not recorded which) from PBMCs.

The CDR3 DNA sequence: TGTGCCAGTAACACGGGGCAGGGAAGATCACCCCTCCACTTT. It is translated as CASNTGQGRSPLHF. The chain employs TRBV19 and TRBJ1-6; maybe TRBD1 (5 bases). Germline loops: CDR1 LNHDA, CDR2 SQIVND (reference sequence). The ends were cut back, 7 bases at V and 10 bases at J, with 17 bases in the middle. The CDR3 runs 14 residues.